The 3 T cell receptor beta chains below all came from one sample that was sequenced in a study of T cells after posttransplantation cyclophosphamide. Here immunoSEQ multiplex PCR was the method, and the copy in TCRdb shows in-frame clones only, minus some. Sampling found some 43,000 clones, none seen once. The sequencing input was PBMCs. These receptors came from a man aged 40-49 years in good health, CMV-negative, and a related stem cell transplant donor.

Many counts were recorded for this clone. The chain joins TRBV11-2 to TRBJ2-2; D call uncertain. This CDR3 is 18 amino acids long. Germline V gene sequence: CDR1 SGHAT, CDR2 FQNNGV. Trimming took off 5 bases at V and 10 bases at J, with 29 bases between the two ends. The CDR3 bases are TGTGCCAGCAGCCAACAGACGACAATAGGCCTTGTCGCCCAGGAGCTGTTTTTT. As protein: CASSQQTTIGLVAQELFF.

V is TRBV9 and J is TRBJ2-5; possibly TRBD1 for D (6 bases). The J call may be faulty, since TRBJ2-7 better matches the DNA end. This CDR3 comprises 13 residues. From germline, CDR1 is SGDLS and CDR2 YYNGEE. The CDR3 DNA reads TGTGCCAGCAGCATTGGGACACCTTACGAGCAGTACTTC. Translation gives CASSIGTPYEQYF.

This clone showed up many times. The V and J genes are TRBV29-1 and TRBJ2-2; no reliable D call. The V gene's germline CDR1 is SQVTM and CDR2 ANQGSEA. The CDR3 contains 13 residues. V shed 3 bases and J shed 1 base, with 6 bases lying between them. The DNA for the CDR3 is TGCAGCGTTGATTCAGGGAACACCGGGGAGCTGTTTTTT. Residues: CSVDSGNTGELFF.